A single sample is the source of the 3 T cell receptor beta chains below, sequenced in a study of blood T cell repertoires in COVID-19. Generated by immunoSEQ multiplex PCR, the TCRdb table keeps only in-frame clones and is missing some. The sample carries about 250,000 clones, 65% to 90% recorded once. The source material was PBMCs or T cells enriched from blood (not recorded which). Receptor source: a woman in her 50s with acute COVID-19.

The chain couples TRBV19 to TRBJ1-6, with a possible D match to TRBD1 (5 bases). Germline assignment: CDR1 LNHDA and CDR2 SQIVND (reference sequence). The CDR3 runs to 14 residues. Trimming removed 3 bases at V and 9 bases at J, with 12 bases between. CDR3 nucleotide sequence: TGTGCCAGTAGTATCAGCAGGGAATCTTCACCCCTCCACTTT. This codes for CASSISRESSPLHF.

This chain connects TRBV30 to TRBJ2-6; D ambiguous. CDR3 length: 15 residues. Germline V gene lookup returns CDR1 GTSNPN and CDR2 SVGIG (reference sequence). Trimming removed 2 bases at V and 0 bases at J, with 8 bases between. CDR3 protein: CAWSFTGSGANVLTF. As DNA, the CDR3 is TGTGCCTGGAGTTTCACTGGCTCTGGGGCCAACGTCCTGACTTTC.

J is TRBJ1-1 and V is TRBV20-1; no firm D call. CDR1 is DFQATT and CDR2 is SNEGSKA in the germline V gene (reference sequence). The CDR3 loop spans 11 amino acids. With 3 bases removed from V and 4 bases from J, the gap between germline ends came to 6 bases. CDR3 residues: CSARGVTEAFF. The CDR3 nucleotides read TGCAGTGCTAGGGGAGTCACTGAAGCTTTCTTT.